The rows below give T cell receptor beta chains drawn from one sample of a study of vaccination effects on CD4 cells after COVID-19. The antigens these receptors bind are not known. Using immunoSEQ multiplex PCR, the repertoire was profiled, and TCRdb retains in-frame clones only, with some absent. Here the sample spans 40,000 to 60,000 clones, roughly four fifths being singletons. The input for sequencing was CD4+ T cells from PBMCs cultured without peptide, taken before COVID-19 vaccination. These receptors were obtained from a human donor who had a prior SARS-CoV-2 infection. The CDR3 runs from the conserved cysteine through the conserved F or W. The D gene is left open where the match is weak. Not all rows give a size; the values are once, few, many and, for expanded clones, a class.

cdr3_aa cdr3_nt d_call v_call clone_size j_call
CASAHGNYGYTF TGTGCCAGCGCCCACGGGAACTATGGCTACACCTTC . TRBV19 few TRBJ1-2
CASSHGTLDTQYF TGTGCCAGCAGCCATGGGACCTTAGATACGCAGTATTTT . TRBV4-2 . TRBJ2-3
CASKDERHHTEAFF TGTGCCAGCAAGGATGAAAGACACCACACTGAAGCTTTCTTT . TRBV7-9 . TRBJ1-1
CAVRGARYGYTF TGCGCCGTTCGGGGGGCGAGATATGGCTACACCTTC . TRBV5-1 once TRBJ1-2
CASSKDQPTGAYGYTF TGTGCCAGCAGTAAGGACCAACCGACAGGAGCCTATGGCTACACCTTC . TRBV6-2/TRBV6-3 . TRBJ1-2
CASSLGSGLQETQYF TGTGCCAGCAGCTTGGGGTCAGGGCTACAAGAGACCCAGTACTTC . TRBV5-5 . TRBJ2-5
CASSLAAGKETQYF TGCGCCAGCAGCTTGGCGGCAGGTAAAGAGACCCAGTACTTC . TRBV5-1 . TRBJ2-5
CASSLASSGHEQFF TGTGCCAGCAGCTTAGCTTCTAGCGGGCATGAGCAGTTCTTC TRBD2 TRBV7-2 once TRBJ2-1
CASSLAREAHEQYF TGTGCCAGCAGCTTAGCGCGGGAGGCCCACGAGCAGTACTTC TRBD2 TRBV7-3 . TRBJ2-7
CASRRTGTYSGNTIYF TGTGCCAGCAGACGAACCGGGACATACTCTGGAAACACCATATATTTT . TRBV28 . TRBJ1-3
CASSLAGWETQYF TGCGCCAGCAGCTTGGCGGGCTGGGAGACCCAGTACTTC . TRBV5-1 . TRBJ2-5
CASSVASGSYEQYF TGTGCCAGCAGCGTGGCTAGCGGGTCCTACGAGCAGTACTTC TRBD2 TRBV5-4 . TRBJ2-7
CASSARYNEQFF TGTGCCAGCAGCGCACGGTACAATGAGCAGTTCTTC . TRBV9 . TRBJ2-1
CAISDPGLVAKNIQYF TGTGCCATCAGTGACCCCGGTCTAGTGGCCAAAAACATTCAGTACTTC . TRBV10-3 . TRBJ2-4
CATSRVGTGRPLNYGYTF TGTGCCACCAGCAGAGTTGGTACAGGACGTCCCCTTAACTATGGCTACACCTTC . TRBV15 . TRBJ1-2
CASSPQQGARETQYF TGTGCCAGCTCACCCCAACAGGGGGCTAGGGAGACCCAGTACTTC TRBD1 TRBV18 few TRBJ2-5
CASSSSGGHEQYF TGTGCCAGCAGCTCCTCCGGGGGCCACGAGCAGTACTTC . TRBV7-9 . TRBJ2-7
CASSYSPFLAGGPGETQYF TGTGCCAGCAGTTACTCCCCGTTCCTAGCGGGAGGGCCCGGTGAGACCCAGTACTTC TRBD2 TRBV6-2/TRBV6-3 once TRBJ2-5
CASSRRGYEQFF TGTGCCAGCAGCCGTCGGGGTTATGAGCAGTTCTTC . TRBV5-6 few TRBJ2-1
CASSSPKVARNIQYF TGTGCCAGCAGCTCCCCCAAGGTGGCGCGGAACATTCAGTACTTC . TRBV5-6 . TRBJ2-4
CASSPTVNNQPQHF TGTGCCAGCAGCCCGACGGTAAACAATCAGCCCCAGCATTTT . TRBV3-1/TRBV3-2 . TRBJ1-5
CASSLWGETQYF TGTGCCAGCAGCTTGTGGGGCGAGACCCAGTACTTC . TRBV5-4 once TRBJ2-5
CASSQRDRGWNEKLFF TGTGCCAGCAGCCAAAGGGACAGGGGATGGAATGAAAAACTGTTTTTT TRBD1 TRBV5-6 . TRBJ1-4
CASSYLSGQVNNEQFF TGTGCCAGCAGTTATCTGTCCGGACAGGTTAACAATGAGCAGTTCTTC TRBD1 TRBV6-2/TRBV6-3 . TRBJ2-1
CASSKTRTGEPMIGGELFF TGTGCCAGTAGCAAAACTAGGACAGGGGAACCTATGATAGGAGGGGAGCTGTTTTTT TRBD1 TRBV19 once TRBJ2-2
CAISKDQGETQYF TGTGCCATCAGTAAGGACCAGGGAGAGACCCAGTACTTC . TRBV10-3 few TRBJ2-5
CAWSAVPGGYEQYF TGTGCCTGGAGTGCTGTACCCGGCGGGTACGAGCAGTACTTC . TRBV30 . TRBJ2-7
CAWSMRTAGEQYF TGTGCCTGGAGCATGAGGACCGCGGGCGAGCAGTACTTC . TRBV30 . TRBJ2-7
CASRRGTSTYEQYF TGTGCCAGCAGGCGGGGGACTAGCACTTACGAGCAGTACTTC TRBD2 TRBV5-6 few TRBJ2-7
CASSAGTSISGNTIYF TGCGCCAGCAGCGCAGGGACTAGCATCTCTGGAAACACCATATATTTT . TRBV5-1 . TRBJ1-3
CSVGDFDEQFF TGCAGTGTTGGGGATTTCGATGAGCAGTTCTTC . TRBV20-1 . TRBJ2-1
CATRAEGHHQPQHF TGTGCCACCCGGGCCGAGGGCCATCATCAGCCCCAGCATTTT . TRBV15 . TRBJ1-5
CASSPQGTANEKLFF TGTGCCAGCAGCCCCCAAGGGACCGCAAACGAAAAACTGTTTTTT . TRBV7-8 medium-sized TRBJ1-4
CASGFPGRGVLNTQYF TGTGCTAGTGGTTTCCCGGGGCGGGGGGTCCTGAATACGCAGTATTTT TRBD2 TRBV12-5 . TRBJ2-3
CASSPLTSVETQYF TGTGCCAGCAGTCCTTTGACTAGCGTGGAGACCCAGTACTTC TRBD2 TRBV7-2 . TRBJ2-5
CASRFGATQASYEQYF TGTGCCAGCAGATTTGGGGCTACACAGGCCTCCTACGAGCAGTACTTC . TRBV5-5 . TRBJ2-7
CASSRDGQETQYF TGTGCCAGCTCACGAGACGGACAAGAGACCCAGTACTTC . TRBV18 . TRBJ2-5
CASSSTGSSTDTQYF TGTGCCAGCAGCTCCACAGGGAGCAGCACAGATACGCAGTATTTT . TRBV7-6 few TRBJ2-3
CASSQDLANYNSPLHF TGTGCCAGCAGCCAAGATTTGGCTAACTATAATTCACCCCTCCACTTT . TRBV3-1/TRBV3-2 few TRBJ1-6
CASSRRAGEQYF TGTGCCAGCAGCCGAAGAGCCGGGGAGCAGTACTTC . TRBV9 . TRBJ2-7
CASSLAGVPIGGYTF TGTGCCAGCAGCTTGGCGGGGGTCCCCATTGGAGGCTACACCTTC . TRBV7-8 . TRBJ1-2
CASSRGTSGVNRELFF TGTGCCAGCAGTCGGGGGACTAGCGGGGTGAACCGGGAGCTGTTTTTT TRBD2 TRBV11-3 once TRBJ2-2